This T cell receptor (beta chain) appears in the sequencing data of a study of radiotherapy plus CTLA-4 blockade in lung cancer. The CDR3 contains 15 residues. Germline trimming cut 4 bases from V and 3 bases from J; bases unmatched to any gene: 8. Germline V gene lookup returns CDR1 SGHTA and CDR2 FQGNSA. Assay: immunoSEQ multiplex PCR; the TCRdb copy retains only in-frame clones and omits some. The data contain about 95,000 clones, around four fifths of them singletons. The sequences come from peripheral blood, collected from a patient treated with radiotherapy plus ipilimumab. The chain couples TRBV7-2 to TRBJ1-1; 7 nucleotides line up with TRBD1. This clonotype was sampled from a human donor with non-small cell lung cancer who had a partial response to radiotherapy plus ipilimumab. CDR3 sequence reads: CASSSRGDSHTEAFF. The CDR3 nucleotides are TGTGCCAGCAGCTCCCGAGGGGACAGCCACACTGAAGCTTTCTTT.